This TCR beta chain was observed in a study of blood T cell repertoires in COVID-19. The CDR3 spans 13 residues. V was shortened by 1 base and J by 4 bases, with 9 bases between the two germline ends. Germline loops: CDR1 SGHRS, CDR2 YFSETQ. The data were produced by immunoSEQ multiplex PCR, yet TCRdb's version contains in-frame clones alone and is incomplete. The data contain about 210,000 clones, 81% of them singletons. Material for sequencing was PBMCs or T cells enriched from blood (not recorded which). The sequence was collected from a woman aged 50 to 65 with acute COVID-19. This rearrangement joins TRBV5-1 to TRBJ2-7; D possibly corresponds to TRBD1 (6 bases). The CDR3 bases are TGCGCCAGCAGCTTGCATGGGACATACGAGCAGTACTTC. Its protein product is CASSLHGTYEQYF.